Given below is one T cell receptor (beta chain) in context. Antigen unknown. The entry originates in a study of post-analysis software for immune sequencing data. The CDR3 loop spans 15 amino acids. V gave up 4 bases and J gave up 4 bases, with 15 bases separating them. Germline V CDR1 and CDR2: SGHRS, YFSETQ. Study outcomes and limitations: Batch-mates among the samples co-clustered strongly by F measure. The five TRBV segments detected at higher frequency in patients than in controls included TRBV5-6, TRBV5-1 and TRBV20-1. Normalized Chao1 diversity was significantly lower in multiple sclerosis patients than in controls.

Unique molecular identifiers were present in the TCR beta cDNA libraries. Out of about 0.9 to 10 million T cells, roughly 0.5 million cDNA molecules were generated. MiXCR, run by TCRdb on the PCR reads, gives a single entry per CDR3 protein. The repertoire includes around 700,000 distinct CDR3 sequences, approximately 60% of them detected once, and approximately 10% sits in the top ten. The chain couples TRBV5-1 to TRBJ2-1; possibly TRBD1 for D (5 bases). The receptor was isolated from a girl aged 2 to 10 with multiple sclerosis. The sequenced material came from blood. The CDR3: CASSRQSPLYNEQFF. The DNA for the CDR3 is TGCGCCAGCAGCCGACAGTCCCCTCTGTACAATGAGCAGTTCTTC. Drawing the rest from reference TRBV5-1 and TRBJ2-1, the complete variable domain is KAGVTQTPRYLIKTRGQQVTLSCSPISGHRSVSWYQQTPGQGLQFLFEYFSETQRNKGNFPGRFSGRQFSNSRSEMNVSTLELGDSALYLCASSRQSPLYNEQFFGPGTRLTVL.